Presented here are 3 T cell receptor beta chains from one specimen sequenced in a study of blood T cell repertoires in COVID-19. The data were produced by immunoSEQ multiplex PCR, yet TCRdb's version contains in-frame clones alone and is incomplete. The sample carries 350,000 to 450,000 clones, over 75% recorded once. Input material: peripheral blood. The receptors derive from a woman in her forties with COVID-19, enrolled during active disease.

This rearrangement joins TRBV6-5 to TRBJ1-1, with 8 bases that match TRBD1. V lost 4 bases to trimming and J lost 7 bases; unmatched junction nucleotides: 5. There are 13 residues in the CDR3. The V gene's germline CDR1 is MNHEY and CDR2 SVGAGI. The CDR3 DNA reads as TGTGCCAGCAGTTGGTCAGGGGGCAATGAAGCTTTCTTT. Translating it yields CASSWSGGNEAFF.

The genes are TRBV4-3 and TRBJ2-1; 10 bases line up with TRBD2. CDR3 length: 16 residues. CDR1 is LGHNA, CDR2 YSLEER, per germline. After removal of 4 bases from V and 4 bases from J, the junction contained 7 bases not matched to a gene. The chain's CDR3 is CASSLASGGPYNEQFF. For the CDR3, the DNA is TGCGCCAGCAGCCTCGCTAGCGGGGGCCCTTACAATGAGCAGTTCTTC.

The chain uses TRBV4-3 and TRBJ2-1, with 8 bases matching TRBD2. The CDR3 covers 15 residues. After removal of 2 bases from V and 4 bases from J, the junction contained 4 bases not matched to a gene. Germline CDR1 reads LGHNA; CDR2 reads YSLEER. CDR3 amino acids: CASSQIAGRYNEQFF. DNA for the CDR3: TGCGCCAGCAGCCAAATAGCGGGAAGGTACAATGAGCAGTTCTTC.